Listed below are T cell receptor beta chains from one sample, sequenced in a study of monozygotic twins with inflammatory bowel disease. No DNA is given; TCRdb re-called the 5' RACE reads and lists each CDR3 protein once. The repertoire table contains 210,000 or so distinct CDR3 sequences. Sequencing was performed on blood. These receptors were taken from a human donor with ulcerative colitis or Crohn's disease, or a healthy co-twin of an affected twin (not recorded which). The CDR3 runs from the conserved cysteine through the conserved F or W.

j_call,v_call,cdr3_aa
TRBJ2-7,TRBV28,CASLMSGVGGEQYF
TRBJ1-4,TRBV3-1,CASSQAQEKLFF
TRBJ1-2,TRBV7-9,CAGSLQGAGGYTF
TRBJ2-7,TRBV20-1,CSASWGVLSYEQYF
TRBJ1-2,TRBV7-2,CASSFSAAYGYTF
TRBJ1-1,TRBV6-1,CASSEWAGGKTAFF
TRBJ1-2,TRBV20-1,CSATPDWGQGSSYTF
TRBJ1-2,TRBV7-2,CASSFDSGGAGGYTF
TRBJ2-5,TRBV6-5,CASSYSGTIQETQYF
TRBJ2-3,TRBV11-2,CASSPAGSGADTQYF
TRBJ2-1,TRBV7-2,CASSLGSSGSYEQFF
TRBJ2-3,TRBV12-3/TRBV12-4,CASRGNGGRDTQYF
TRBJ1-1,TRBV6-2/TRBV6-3,CASSYTFPGVNTEAFF
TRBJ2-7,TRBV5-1,CASSGAGQAWEQYF
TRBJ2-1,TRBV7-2,CASGTSGGPYNEQFF
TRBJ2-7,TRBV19,CASSTPGYEQYF
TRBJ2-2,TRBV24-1,CATSHRGTGELFF
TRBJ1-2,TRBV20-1,CSARTDLGYTF
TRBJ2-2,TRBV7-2,CASSFHTSGGLGGELFF
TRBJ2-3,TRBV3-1,CASSPTTSASTDTQYF
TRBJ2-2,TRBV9,CASSRRGWQGNTGELFF
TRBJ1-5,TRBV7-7,CASSLPHPGQPQHF
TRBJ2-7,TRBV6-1,CASSPSGESYEQYF
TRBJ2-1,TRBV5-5,CASSRDRGAYNEQFF
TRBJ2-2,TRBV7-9,CASSSPRTITGELFF
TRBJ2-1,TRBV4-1,CAISQRQGDEQFF
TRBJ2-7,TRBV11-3,CASSPEGGTYEQYF
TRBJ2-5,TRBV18,CASSPLMGSTQETQYF
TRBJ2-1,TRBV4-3,CASSRTGLAGGPSSYNEQFF
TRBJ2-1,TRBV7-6,CASSLSGAGTYNEQFF
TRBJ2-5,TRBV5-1,CASSSDRYETQYF
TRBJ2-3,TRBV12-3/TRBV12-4,CASSDWVTTDTQYF
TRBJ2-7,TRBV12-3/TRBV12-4,CASSIGRSYEQYF
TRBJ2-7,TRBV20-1,CSAQVLTATYEQYF
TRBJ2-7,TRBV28,CASSFYSSGFYEQYF
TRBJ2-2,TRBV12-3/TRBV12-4,CASSPKGVSNTGELFF
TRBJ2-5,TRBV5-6,CASTADRVGQETQYF